Listed below are T cell receptor beta chains from one sample, sequenced in a study of T-cell memory formation after mild COVID-19. From the 5' RACE reads, TCRdb called clonotypes with MiXCR, one entry per CDR3 protein. Seen here are fewer than 500,000 distinct CDR3 sequences, around 25% observed once, and the top ten hold approximately 12%. The sample taken for sequencing was PBMCs or a T cell subset sorted from them (not recorded which). Every receptor here comes from an adult woman who had mild COVID-19 (a few samples of this study predate the infection). Cell type and time point are not known. The CDR3 runs from the conserved cysteine through the conserved F or W. Fields, in order: V gene, J gene, D gene, clone size, CDR3 protein, CDR3 DNA. D genes are given only for firm matches. Clone size appears in some rows only: once, few, many, or a class for an expanded clone.

TRBV11-2	TRBJ2-7	TRBD1	NA	CASSAQGEGLYEQYF	TGTGCCAGCAGTGCACAGGGGGAAGGTCTCTACGAGCAGTACTTC
TRBV12-3/TRBV12-4	TRBJ1-1	TRBD1	NA	CASRPPGTGNTEAFF	TGTGCCAGCAGACCTCCCGGGACAGGAAACACTGAAGCTTTCTTT
TRBV20-1	TRBJ1-5	TRBD1	few	CSAIPGQANQPQHF	TGCAGTGCAATACCGGGACAGGCAAATCAGCCCCAGCATTTT
TRBV20-1	TRBJ2-3	NA	NA	CSARRRGSTDTQYF	TGCAGTGCTAGAAGGCGGGGAAGCACAGATACGCAGTATTTT
TRBV11-2	TRBJ2-1	NA	NA	CASSLGTVIYNEQFF	TGTGCCAGCAGCTTAGGGACAGTAATCTACAATGAGCAGTTCTTC
TRBV9	TRBJ2-5	TRBD2	NA	CASSPRTSGSLETQYF	TGTGCCAGCAGCCCCCGGACTAGCGGGAGTCTGGAGACCCAGTACTTC
TRBV6-2/TRBV6-3	TRBJ2-7	NA	few	CASSYLGQLTYEQYF	TGTGCCAGCAGTTACCTCGGACAGTTAACCTACGAGCAGTACTTC
TRBV29-1	TRBJ2-3	TRBD1	NA	CSVVRQGRTDTQYF	TGCAGCGTTGTCAGACAGGGTCGGACAGATACGCAGTATTTT
TRBV4-3	TRBJ2-3	NA	NA	CASSQDDKTSTDTQYF	TGCGCCAGCAGCCAAGACGACAAGACATCCACAGATACGCAGTATTTT
TRBV6-1	TRBJ2-2	NA	few	CASSIARGSGTGELFF	TGTGCCAGCAGTATAGCCAGGGGCAGCGGCACCGGGGAGCTGTTTTTT
TRBV6-5	TRBJ2-5	NA	few	CASSYGGDQETQYF	TGTGCCAGCAGTTACGGTGGCGACCAAGAGACCCAGTACTTC
TRBV5-1	TRBJ2-2	NA	many	CASSPGQTGTGELFF	TGCGCCAGCAGCCCTGGACAGACTGGCACCGGGGAGCTGTTTTTT
TRBV20-1	TRBJ2-2	NA	few	CSARDPRRRNTGELFF	TGCAGTGCTAGAGATCCTCGAAGACGGAACACCGGGGAGCTGTTTTTT
TRBV5-5	TRBJ1-5	NA	few	CASSYRQAQPQHF	TGTGCCAGCAGCTACCGACAGGCACAGCCCCAGCATTTT
TRBV5-1	TRBJ2-2	NA	NA	CASSGRAGNTGELFF	TGCGCCAGCAGCGGCAGGGCCGGGAACACCGGGGAGCTGTTTTTT
TRBV4-1	TRBJ2-1	NA	few	CASSQDSRVKEQFF	TGCGCCAGCAGCCAAGATTCCAGGGTCAAGGAGCAGTTCTTC
TRBV19	TRBJ2-5	NA	NA	CASSKFTAAQETQYF	TGTGCCAGTAGTAAGTTCACGGCGGCACAAGAGACCCAGTACTTC
TRBV7-9	TRBJ2-5	NA	few	CAASGALGGQETQYF	TGTGCCGCAAGTGGGGCCCTCGGGGGACAAGAGACCCAGTACTTC
TRBV27	TRBJ1-2	NA	few	CASSPHRGGYGYTF	TGTGCCAGCAGTCCCCACCGGGGTGGCTATGGCTACACCTTC
TRBV19	TRBJ2-5	NA	few	CASSSTAQETQYF	TGTGCCAGTAGTAGTACTGCACAAGAGACCCAGTACTTC
TRBV5-1	TRBJ1-1	NA	NA	CASSLGGRREAFF	TGCGCCAGCAGCTTGGGAGGACGGCGTGAAGCTTTCTTT
TRBV6-2/TRBV6-3	TRBJ1-5	TRBD1	NA	CASSSGGGFGKSNQPQHF	TGTGCCAGCAGCTCAGGGGGCGGCTTTGGAAAAAGCAATCAGCCCCAGCATTTT
TRBV14	TRBJ2-7	TRBD1	NA	CASSQRGTGGLGEQYF	TGTGCCAGCAGCCAGCGGGGAACAGGGGGATTAGGCGAGCAGTACTTC
TRBV5-1	TRBJ1-1	NA	few	CASSLAAQGLKSGEAFF	TGCGCCAGCAGCTTGGCCGCCCAGGGGCTAAAATCCGGTGAAGCTTTCTTT
TRBV7-7	TRBJ1-2	TRBD1	NA	CASSFAIDRGHGYTF	TGTGCTAGCAGCTTTGCTATTGACAGGGGCCATGGCTACACCTTC
TRBV4-3	TRBJ2-2	TRBD1	few	CASSQDRHRGTGELFF	TGCGCCAGCAGCCAAGATAGGCACAGGGGGACCGGGGAGCTGTTTTTT
TRBV12-3/TRBV12-4	TRBJ2-7	TRBD1	few	CASSQRQGIGFEQYF	TGTGCCAGCAGCCAACGACAGGGTATAGGTTTCGAGCAGTACTTC
TRBV5-1	TRBJ2-5	NA	NA	CASSPGTNQETQYF	TGCGCCAGCAGCCCGGGGACAAACCAAGAGACCCAGTACTTC
TRBV30	TRBJ1-6	NA	NA	CAWSVKYPGAPLHF	TGTGCCTGGAGTGTAAAGTACCCGGGAGCACCCCTCCACTTT
TRBV7-8	TRBJ2-4	TRBD1	NA	CASSLARTGVNIQYF	TGTGCCAGCAGCTTAGCGAGGACAGGGGTTAACATTCAGTACTTC
TRBV30	TRBJ2-6	TRBD2	few	CAWSFIRTSGKSSGANVLTF	TGTGCCTGGAGCTTCATACGGACTAGCGGGAAAAGCTCTGGGGCCAACGTCCTGACTTTC
TRBV6-4	TRBJ2-1	NA	NA	CASSQGFANEQFF	TGTGCCAGCAGTCAGGGGTTCGCAAATGAGCAGTTCTTC
TRBV7-9	TRBJ1-1	NA	NA	CASSSYRENTEAFF	TGTGCCAGCAGCTCTTACAGGGAGAACACTGAAGCTTTCTTT
TRBV5-6	TRBJ2-5	TRBD2	NA	CASSLGLARHQETQYF	TGTGCCAGCAGCTTGGGACTAGCTAGACACCAAGAGACCCAGTACTTC
TRBV12-3/TRBV12-4	TRBJ2-5	NA	many	CASSLGLEETQYF	TGTGCCAGCAGCTTAGGGCTAGAAGAGACCCAGTACTTC
TRBV9	TRBJ2-3	TRBD2	few	CASSPGLAGGVADTQYF	TGTGCCAGCAGCCCGGGACTAGCGGGAGGGGTCGCAGATACGCAGTATTTT
TRBV6-6	TRBJ2-4	NA	few	CASSYHPITGFKNIQYF	TGTGCCAGCAGTTACCACCCTATCACAGGTTTTAAAAACATTCAGTACTTC
TRBV11-2	TRBJ2-3	NA	NA	CASTVGAYTQYF	TGTGCCAGCACCGTAGGGGCCTATACGCAGTATTTT
TRBV4-1	TRBJ1-1	NA	few	CASRDGRRGTEAFF	TGCGCCAGCAGGGACGGGCGAAGGGGGACTGAAGCTTTCTTT
TRBV5-1	TRBJ2-1	NA	NA	CASSFDQDSYNEQFF	TGCGCCAGCAGCTTTGACCAGGACTCCTACAATGAGCAGTTCTTC
TRBV29-1	TRBJ2-1	TRBD1	NA	CSVDPLAGGTGGGNEQFF	TGCAGCGTTGATCCTTTGGCGGGCGGGACAGGGGGAGGTAATGAGCAGTTCTTC
TRBV5-1	TRBJ1-2	TRBD1	once	CASSSPQDRGGGYTF	TGCGCCAGCAGCTCACCCCAGGACAGGGGAGGCGGCTACACCTTC
TRBV5-1	TRBJ1-2	NA	few	CAAGTEGYTF	TGCGCGGCGGGGACGGAAGGCTACACCTTC
TRBV4-3	TRBJ1-1	NA	NA	CASSDRTVKNTEAFF	TGCGCCAGCAGCGATAGGACAGTGAAGAACACTGAAGCTTTCTTT
TRBV14	TRBJ2-4	TRBD2	few	CASSEGGRQVPNIQYF	TGTGCCAGCAGCGAAGGCGGGAGGCAGGTACCAAACATTCAGTACTTC
TRBV4-1	TRBJ1-4	TRBD1	NA	CASSQADRLREKLFF	TGCGCCAGCAGCCAAGCGGACAGGTTGCGTGAAAAACTGTTTTTT
TRBV9	TRBJ2-6	TRBD1	NA	CASSPRDSFSGANVLTF	TGTGCCAGCAGCCCCCGGGACAGCTTCTCTGGGGCCAACGTCCTGACTTTC
TRBV28	TRBJ2-3	NA	NA	CASSLNLGLDTQYF	TGTGCCAGCAGTTTAAATCTTGGGTTAGATACGCAGTATTTT
TRBV7-2	TRBJ2-7	NA	few	CASSLFRAAYEQYF	TGTGCCAGCAGCTTATTCCGGGCCGCCTACGAGCAGTACTTC
TRBV30	TRBJ2-2	NA	few	CAWSPFPLGELFF	TGTGCCTGGAGTCCATTCCCCCTCGGGGAGCTGTTTTTT